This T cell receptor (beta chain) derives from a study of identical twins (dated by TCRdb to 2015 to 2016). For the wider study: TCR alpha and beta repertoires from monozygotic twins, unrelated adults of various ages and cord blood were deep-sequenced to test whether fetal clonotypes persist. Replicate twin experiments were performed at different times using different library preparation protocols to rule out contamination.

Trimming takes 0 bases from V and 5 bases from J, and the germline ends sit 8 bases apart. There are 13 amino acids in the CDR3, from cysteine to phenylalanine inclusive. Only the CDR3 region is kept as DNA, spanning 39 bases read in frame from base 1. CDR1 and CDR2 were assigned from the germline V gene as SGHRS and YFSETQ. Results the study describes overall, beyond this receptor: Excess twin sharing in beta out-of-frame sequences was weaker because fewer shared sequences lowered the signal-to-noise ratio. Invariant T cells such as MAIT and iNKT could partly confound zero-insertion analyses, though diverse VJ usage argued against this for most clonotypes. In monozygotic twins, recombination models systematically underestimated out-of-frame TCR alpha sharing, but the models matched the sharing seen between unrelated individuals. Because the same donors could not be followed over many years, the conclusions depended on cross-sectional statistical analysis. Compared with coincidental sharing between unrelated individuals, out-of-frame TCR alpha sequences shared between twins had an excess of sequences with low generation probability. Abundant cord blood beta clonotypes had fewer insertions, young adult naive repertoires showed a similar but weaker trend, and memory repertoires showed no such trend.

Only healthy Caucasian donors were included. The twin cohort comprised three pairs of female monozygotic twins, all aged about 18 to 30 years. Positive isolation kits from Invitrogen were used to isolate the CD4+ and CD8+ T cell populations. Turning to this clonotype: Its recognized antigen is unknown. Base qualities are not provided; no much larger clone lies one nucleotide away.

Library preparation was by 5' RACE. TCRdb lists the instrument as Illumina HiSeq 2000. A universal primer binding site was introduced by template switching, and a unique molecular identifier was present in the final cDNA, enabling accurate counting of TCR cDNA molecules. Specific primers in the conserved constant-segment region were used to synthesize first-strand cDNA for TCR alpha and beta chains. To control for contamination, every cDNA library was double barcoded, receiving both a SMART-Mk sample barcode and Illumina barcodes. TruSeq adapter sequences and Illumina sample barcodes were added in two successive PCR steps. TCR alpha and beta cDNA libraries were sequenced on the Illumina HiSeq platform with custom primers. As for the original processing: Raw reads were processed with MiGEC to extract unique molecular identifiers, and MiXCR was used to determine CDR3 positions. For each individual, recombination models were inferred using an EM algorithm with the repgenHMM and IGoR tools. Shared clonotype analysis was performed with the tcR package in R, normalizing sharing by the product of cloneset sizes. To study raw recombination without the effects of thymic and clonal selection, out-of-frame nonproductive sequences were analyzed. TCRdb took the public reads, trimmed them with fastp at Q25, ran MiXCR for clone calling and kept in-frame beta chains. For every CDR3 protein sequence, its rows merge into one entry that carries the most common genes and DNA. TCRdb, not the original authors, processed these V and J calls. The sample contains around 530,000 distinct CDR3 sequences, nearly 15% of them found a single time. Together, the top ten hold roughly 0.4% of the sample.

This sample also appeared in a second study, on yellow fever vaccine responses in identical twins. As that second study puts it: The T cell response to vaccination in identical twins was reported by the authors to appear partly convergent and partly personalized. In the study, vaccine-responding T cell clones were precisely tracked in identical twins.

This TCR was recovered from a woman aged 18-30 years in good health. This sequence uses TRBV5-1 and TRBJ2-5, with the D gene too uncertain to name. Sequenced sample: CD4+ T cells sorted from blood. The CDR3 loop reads CASSLGFSETQYF. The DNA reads TGCGCCAGCAGCTTGGGGTTTTCTGAGACCCAGTACTTC.